The rows below give T cell receptor beta chains drawn from one sample of a study of T cell responses to AZD1222 COVID-19 vaccine. Here immunoSEQ multiplex PCR was the method, and the copy in TCRdb shows in-frame clones only, minus some. The data show some 80,000 clones, 90% seen once. Sequenced here: peripheral blood, sampled 28 days after the second AZD1222 dose. Receptors were obtained from an adult who received the AZD1222 COVID-19 vaccine. CDR3s include the opening cysteine and the closing phenylalanine or tryptophan. The D gene is left open where the match is weak. Expanded clones are given a class, and other clones once, few, many or no size at all.

abundance: -; j_gene: TRBJ1-3; v_gene: TRBV2; d_gene: -; CDR3nt: TGTGCCAGCAGTCTTCATATCGACAGGCTCCAGGGAACGGGAGGAAACACCATATATTTT; CDR3aa: CASSLHIDRLQGTGGNTIYF
abundance: -; j_gene: TRBJ1-6; v_gene: TRBV5-5; d_gene: -; CDR3nt: TGTGCCAGCAGCTTGGAGTGGGGCAGGAGGAATTCACCCCTCCACTTT; CDR3aa: CASSLEWGRRNSPLHF
abundance: -; j_gene: TRBJ1-6; v_gene: TRBV9; d_gene: -; CDR3nt: TGTGCCAGCAGCGGACATGTTTATAATTCACCCCTCCACTTT; CDR3aa: CASSGHVYNSPLHF
abundance: -; j_gene: TRBJ2-1; v_gene: TRBV7-2; d_gene: TRBD2; CDR3nt: TGTGCCAGCAGCTTAGCCCTAGGACTAGCTGATGAGCAGTTCTTC; CDR3aa: CASSLALGLADEQFF
abundance: -; j_gene: TRBJ1-1; v_gene: TRBV6-1; d_gene: -; CDR3nt: TGTGCCAGCAGTGATGCGGGGGCCCTTTGGAGCGTAGCTTTCTTT; CDR3aa: CASSDAGALWSVAFF
abundance: -; j_gene: TRBJ1-1; v_gene: TRBV10-3; d_gene: -; CDR3nt: TGTGCCATCAGGGGACACGGAGGGAACACTGAAGCTTTCTTT; CDR3aa: CAIRGHGGNTEAFF
abundance: -; j_gene: TRBJ1-4; v_gene: TRBV4-2; d_gene: -; CDR3nt: TGTGCCAGCAGCCAAGAAAGTGGGGCAGCTGCTTACGGAGAAAAACTGTTTTTT; CDR3aa: CASSQESGAAAYGEKLFF
abundance: -; j_gene: TRBJ2-7; v_gene: TRBV3-1/TRBV3-2; d_gene: TRBD1; CDR3nt: TGTGCCAGCAGCCAAGATCCAGGACAGGGGAACGAGCAGTACTTC; CDR3aa: CASSQDPGQGNEQYF
abundance: -; j_gene: TRBJ1-2; v_gene: TRBV30; d_gene: TRBD1; CDR3nt: TGTGCCTGCTCCGGGACAGGGGAAGGAAGGGACTATGGCTACACCTTC; CDR3aa: CACSGTGEGRDYGYTF
abundance: -; j_gene: TRBJ1-1; v_gene: TRBV5-4; d_gene: -; CDR3nt: TGTGCCAGCAGCTTGAGGGAAACTGAAGCTTTCTTT; CDR3aa: CASSLRETEAFF
abundance: -; j_gene: TRBJ2-1; v_gene: TRBV7-3; d_gene: -; CDR3nt: TGTGCCAGCAGCTTAGGTCGGGGCAACAATGAGCAGTTCTTC; CDR3aa: CASSLGRGNNEQFF
abundance: -; j_gene: TRBJ2-1; v_gene: TRBV19; d_gene: TRBD1; CDR3nt: TGTGCCAGTAGTATGAGGGGGCGCACCTACAATGAGCAGTTCTTC; CDR3aa: CASSMRGRTYNEQFF
abundance: once; j_gene: TRBJ2-3; v_gene: TRBV6-4; d_gene: -; CDR3nt: TGTGCCAGCAGTGACTCCACAGCTAGCACAGATACGCAGTATTTT; CDR3aa: CASSDSTASTDTQYF
abundance: -; j_gene: TRBJ2-2; v_gene: TRBV7-7; d_gene: -; CDR3nt: TGTGCCAGCAGGCCGGACCGAAACACCGGGGAGCTGTTTTTT; CDR3aa: CASRPDRNTGELFF
abundance: -; j_gene: TRBJ2-2; v_gene: TRBV9; d_gene: TRBD2; CDR3nt: TGTGCCAGCTCTCCTAGCGGTGCCGGGGAGCTGTTTTTT; CDR3aa: CASSPSGAGELFF
abundance: -; j_gene: TRBJ2-7; v_gene: TRBV4-2; d_gene: TRBD1; CDR3nt: TGTGCCAGCAGCCAAGGACAGGGGATGGGCTACGAGCAGTACTTC; CDR3aa: CASSQGQGMGYEQYF
abundance: -; j_gene: TRBJ1-1; v_gene: TRBV18; d_gene: -; CDR3nt: TGTGCCAGCTCACCAGGGGCCGGTAACACTGAAGCTTTCTTT; CDR3aa: CASSPGAGNTEAFF
abundance: -; j_gene: TRBJ1-1; v_gene: TRBV11-3; d_gene: -; CDR3nt: TGTGCCAGCAGCCGAGAATACCAGACACGAGGAGGAACTGGAGCTTTCTTT; CDR3aa: CASSREYQTRGGTGAFF
abundance: -; j_gene: TRBJ1-5; v_gene: TRBV7-2; d_gene: TRBD1; CDR3nt: TGTGCCAGCAGCGACAGGGTCAATCAGCCCCAGCATTTT; CDR3aa: CASSDRVNQPQHF
abundance: -; j_gene: TRBJ1-4; v_gene: TRBV28; d_gene: -; CDR3nt: TGTGCCAGCAGTTTCCTTCGTGAAAAACTGTTTTTT; CDR3aa: CASSFLREKLFF
abundance: few; j_gene: TRBJ1-2; v_gene: TRBV5-1; d_gene: -; CDR3nt: TGCGCCAGCAGCTCGATTGGTACAATATATGGCTACACCTTC; CDR3aa: CASSSIGTIYGYTF
abundance: -; j_gene: TRBJ2-7; v_gene: TRBV3-1/TRBV3-2; d_gene: -; CDR3nt: TGTGCCAGCAGCCAAAGAGGGGGTTCCTACGAGCAGTACTTC; CDR3aa: CASSQRGGSYEQYF
abundance: -; j_gene: TRBJ1-2; v_gene: TRBV5-1; d_gene: TRBD1; CDR3nt: TGCGCCAGCAGCTTTGGGACAGGAAACTATGGCTACACCTTC; CDR3aa: CASSFGTGNYGYTF
abundance: -; j_gene: TRBJ2-7; v_gene: TRBV19; d_gene: TRBD2; CDR3nt: TGTGCCAGTAGTACCGAATCCAGAGCGGGGACGAACTACGAGCAGTACTTC; CDR3aa: CASSTESRAGTNYEQYF
abundance: -; j_gene: TRBJ2-7; v_gene: TRBV19; d_gene: TRBD2; CDR3nt: TGTGCCAGTAGTATAGGGACTAGCGGGGCGTACGAGCAGTACTTC; CDR3aa: CASSIGTSGAYEQYF
abundance: -; j_gene: TRBJ1-2; v_gene: TRBV5-8; d_gene: -; CDR3nt: TGTGCCAGCAGCTTGAGTGTTAGTATTTTCGTAGGGGCTAACTATGGCTACACCTTC; CDR3aa: CASSLSVSIFVGANYGYTF
abundance: -; j_gene: TRBJ2-7; v_gene: TRBV3-1/TRBV3-2; d_gene: -; CDR3nt: TGTGCCAGCAGCACGGGACTCATCGCCTACGAGCAGTACTTC; CDR3aa: CASSTGLIAYEQYF
abundance: once; j_gene: TRBJ2-1; v_gene: TRBV30; d_gene: -; CDR3nt: TGTGCCTGGAGTGTACTGGCTACAATTGAGCAGTTCTTC; CDR3aa: CAWSVLATIEQFF
abundance: -; j_gene: TRBJ2-7; v_gene: TRBV29-1; d_gene: -; CDR3nt: TGCAGCGCCGCACCAGACTCCTACGAGCAGTACTTC; CDR3aa: CSAAPDSYEQYF
abundance: -; j_gene: TRBJ2-7; v_gene: TRBV7-8; d_gene: -; CDR3nt: TGTGCCAGCAGCTTAGCCGGGCCGGGGGTTTACGAGCAGTACTTC; CDR3aa: CASSLAGPGVYEQYF
abundance: -; j_gene: TRBJ1-6; v_gene: TRBV30; d_gene: TRBD1; CDR3nt: TGTGCCTGGAGTAGGGGCAGGGGGCACCCTTCACCCCTCCACTTT; CDR3aa: CAWSRGRGHPSPLHF
abundance: -; j_gene: TRBJ1-2; v_gene: TRBV6-2/TRBV6-3; d_gene: -; CDR3nt: TGTGCCAGCAGTTACGGGCAGGTCCTCAACTATGGCTACACCTTC; CDR3aa: CASSYGQVLNYGYTF
abundance: -; j_gene: TRBJ1-3; v_gene: TRBV7-3; d_gene: TRBD1; CDR3nt: TGTGCCAGCAGCTTTAATTACAGACAGGGAGCTGGAAACACCATATATTTT; CDR3aa: CASSFNYRQGAGNTIYF
abundance: -; j_gene: TRBJ2-3; v_gene: TRBV5-1; d_gene: -; CDR3nt: TGCGCCAGCGGAACGGGCCTTTCCGCGGGCGATACGCAGTATTTT; CDR3aa: CASGTGLSAGDTQYF
abundance: -; j_gene: TRBJ2-1; v_gene: TRBV11-1; d_gene: -; CDR3nt: TGTGCCAGCAGCTTAATGGGCTCAGGGGACAATGAGCAGTTCTTC; CDR3aa: CASSLMGSGDNEQFF
abundance: -; j_gene: TRBJ2-7; v_gene: TRBV24-1; d_gene: -; CDR3nt: TGTGCCACCAGTGATTTCAGGGCCGAGCAGTACTTC; CDR3aa: CATSDFRAEQYF
abundance: -; j_gene: TRBJ2-7; v_gene: TRBV7-9; d_gene: -; CDR3nt: TGTGCCAGCAGCTCATCCAGCACAGGGTATTACGAGCAGTACTTC; CDR3aa: CASSSSSTGYYEQYF
abundance: -; j_gene: TRBJ2-7; v_gene: TRBV5-1; d_gene: TRBD1; CDR3nt: TGCGCCAGCAGCTTGGTTTCCGGGACAGGGGTATACGAGCAGTACTTC; CDR3aa: CASSLVSGTGVYEQYF
abundance: -; j_gene: TRBJ2-7; v_gene: TRBV3-1/TRBV3-2; d_gene: TRBD1; CDR3nt: TGTGCCAGCAGCCGGGGCGGGACAGGGGGCGAGGGGCAGTACTTC; CDR3aa: CASSRGGTGGEGQYF
abundance: -; j_gene: TRBJ2-3; v_gene: TRBV24-1; d_gene: -; CDR3nt: TGTGCCACCAGTGATTTGACCTCAGATACGCAGTATTTT; CDR3aa: CATSDLTSDTQYF
abundance: -; j_gene: TRBJ1-2; v_gene: TRBV30; d_gene: -; CDR3nt: TGTGCCTGGAGTGTAGGGGGTTCCCACTATGGCTACACCTTC; CDR3aa: CAWSVGGSHYGYTF
abundance: -; j_gene: TRBJ1-4; v_gene: TRBV21-1; d_gene: -; CDR3nt: -; CDR3aa: CASSKVGRGNKKLFF
abundance: once; j_gene: TRBJ1-3; v_gene: TRBV9; d_gene: -; CDR3nt: TGTGCCAGCAGCGTAGGGGGGGCGTCTGGAAACACCATATATTTT; CDR3aa: CASSVGGASGNTIYF
abundance: -; j_gene: TRBJ1-3; v_gene: TRBV5-8; d_gene: -; CDR3nt: TGTGCCAGCAGGGGCAGTCTTGGAAACACCATATATTTT; CDR3aa: CASRGSLGNTIYF
abundance: -; j_gene: TRBJ2-3; v_gene: TRBV7-9; d_gene: -; CDR3nt: TGTGCCAGCAGCGGGGAGAACACCGATACGCAGTATTTT; CDR3aa: CASSGENTDTQYF
abundance: once; j_gene: TRBJ1-5; v_gene: TRBV13; d_gene: TRBD1; CDR3nt: TGTGCCAGCAGTGCCGGGACAGGGGACAATCAGCCCCAGCATTTT; CDR3aa: CASSAGTGDNQPQHF
abundance: -; j_gene: TRBJ2-3; v_gene: TRBV10-3; d_gene: -; CDR3nt: TGTGCCATCAGTGAGTCGGGCGATACGCAGTATTTT; CDR3aa: CAISESGDTQYF
abundance: -; j_gene: TRBJ1-5; v_gene: TRBV5-6; d_gene: -; CDR3nt: TGTGCCAGCAGCTTGCAGGGGTCCAAGCCCCAGCATTTT; CDR3aa: CASSLQGSKPQHF
abundance: -; j_gene: TRBJ2-7; v_gene: TRBV23-1; d_gene: -; CDR3nt: TGCGCCAGCTGTGACAAGGCCTACGAGCAGTACTTC; CDR3aa: CASCDKAYEQYF
abundance: -; j_gene: TRBJ1-2; v_gene: TRBV4-1; d_gene: TRBD1; CDR3nt: TGCGCCAGCAGCCAAGACTGGGGACAGGGTTATGGCTACACCTTC; CDR3aa: CASSQDWGQGYGYTF
abundance: -; j_gene: TRBJ2-1; v_gene: TRBV30; d_gene: -; CDR3nt: TGTGCCTGGAGTGGTGAGAATGAGCAGTTCTTC; CDR3aa: CAWSGENEQFF
abundance: -; j_gene: TRBJ2-2; v_gene: TRBV7-3; d_gene: TRBD1; CDR3nt: TGTGCCAGCAGCTTACTCCGGGACAGGGGCACCGGGGAGCTGTTTTTT; CDR3aa: CASSLLRDRGTGELFF
abundance: -; j_gene: TRBJ2-1; v_gene: TRBV29-1; d_gene: -; CDR3nt: TGCAGCGTTGACAGCAGGGGGGGCAATGAGCAGTTCTTC; CDR3aa: CSVDSRGGNEQFF
abundance: -; j_gene: TRBJ2-5; v_gene: TRBV24-1; d_gene: -; CDR3nt: TGTGCCACCAGTGATAAGACCCAGTACTTC; CDR3aa: CATSDKTQYF